This entry lists 18 T cell receptor beta chains sequenced from one sample in a study of tumor-infiltrating lymphocytes in primary liver carcinoma. A constant-region primer served to make TCR beta cDNA from about 490 ng total RNA. Libraries of TCR beta came from three nested multiplex PCR rounds with slightly modified ARM-PCR. With TRBV1-TRBV30 forward primers and a C-beta reverse primer, the first two PCR rounds were run for around 11 cycles each. TCRdb ran MiXCR on the multiplex PCR reads and lists one entry per CDR3 protein. The sample has roughly 25,000 distinct CDR3 sequences; roughly 80% are singletons. Between about 17 and 34 mg of unsorted bulk tissue served as the source from which RNA and DNA were co-extracted. Sequencing input: liver tumor tissue from sampling region 3. Subset reported: tumor region T3, left-lateral pole. These receptors came from a man aged 35-49 years with primary liver carcinoma and hepatitis B virus infection.

With respect to this clonotype: The junction does not match germline at one end; this may be a read error. This sequence joins TRBV29-1 and TRBJ2-1; TRBD2 matches 7 bases. Germline V gene lookup returns CDR1 SQVTM and CDR2 ANQGSEA. The CDR3 sequence is 15 residues long. Here the CDR3 DNA reads TGCAGCGCCGAGGGTCCGGCGGGAGCTCCCAATGACCAGTTCTTC. It translates to CSAEGPAGAPNDQFF.

As concerns this clonotype: A much larger clone lies one base from this, so it may be a read error. V is TRBV25-1 and J is TRBJ1-6; D unresolved. The CDR3 has 16 amino acids. CDR1 is MGHDK, CDR2 SYGVNS, per germline. The CDR3 loop is CASSEFEGDRISPLRF. CDR3 DNA: TGTGCCAGCAGTGAATTTGAAGGCGATCGAATTTCACCCCTCCGCTTT.

This rearrangement joins TRBV4-3 to TRBJ2-7; possibly TRBD1 or TRBD2 for D (6 bases each). The CDR3 sequence is 16 residues long. Trimming shortened V by 0 bases and J by 6 bases, and 18 bases separated the two germline ends. CDR1 is LGHNA and CDR2 is YSLEER in the germline V gene. CDR3 nucleotides: TGCGCCAGCAGCCAAGATTTGTGCGGGACACCCTTCGAGCAGTACTTC. Encoded protein: CASSQDLCGTPFEQYF.

Notes on this clonotype: Possible read error: a much larger clone is one base away. This chain joins TRBV6-5 and TRBJ2-6, with D unresolved. Germline lookup yields CDR1 MNHEY and CDR2 SVGAGI. This CDR3 contains 15 residues. Trimming removed 6 bases at V and 12 bases at J, with 21 bases between. CDR3 nucleotide sequence: TGTGCCAGCAGCCCCGACCTTCCTGGGGTCAGCGTCCTGACTTTC. As protein: CASSPDLPGVSVLTF.

The V call is TRBV4-3, the J call TRBJ2-2, with TRBD2 identical over 9 bases. Germline V gives CDR1 LGHNA, CDR2 YSLEER. The CDR3 is 16 amino acids. V gave up 6 bases and J gave up 9 bases; unmatched junction bases: 14. CDR3 in DNA: TGCGCCAGCAGTCAATCACCTAGCGGGAACACGAGGGAGCTGTTTTTT. Translation: CASSQSPSGNTRELFF.

This clonotype showed up just a few times. A junction end diverges from the germline sequence, so it may reflect a read error. This chain links TRBV6-2 or TRBV6-3 with TRBJ1-1; D remains ambiguous. Germline V gene data show CDR1 as MNHEY and CDR2 as SVGEGT. The CDR3 has 14 residues. The CDR3 coding sequence is TGTGCCAGTAGTTACCAAGAGCTGAACACTGAAGCCTTCTTT. Translation gives CASSYQELNTEAFF.

The chain couples TRBV6-1 to TRBJ1-1; D gene uncertain. Per the germline V gene, CDR1 is MNHNS and CDR2 is SASEGT. The ends were cut back, 6 bases at V and 7 bases at J, with 21 bases in the middle. The length of the CDR3 is 15 residues. The CDR3 loop reads CASSRYGQSSHEAFF. The DNA of the CDR3 is TGTGCCAGCAGCCGATATGGGCAGTCTAGCCATGAAGCTTTCTTT.

On this clonotype: At one end, the junction sequence differs from germline, possibly due to a read error. The chain uses TRBV11-2 and TRBJ2-7, with D perhaps assigned TRBD1 or TRBD2 (7 bases each). CDR3 length: 15 amino acids. Looked up from germline, CDR1 is SGHAT and CDR2 is FQNNGV. For the CDR3, the DNA is TGCGCCAGCAGCTTGGGGAGGGACAGACCCTACGAGCACTACTTC. It encodes CASSLGRDRPYEHYF.

With respect to this clonotype: Sequence at one end of the junction differs from germline and may be a read error. V is TRBV6-1 and J is TRBJ2-6; the D call may be TRBD1 or TRBD2 (5 bases each). Germline V gives CDR1 MNHNS, CDR2 SASEGT. This CDR3 has 15 amino acids. CDR3 bases: TGTGCCAGCATCGGGACGGCCGATGGGGCCAAGGTCCTGACTTTC. Protein: CASIGTADGAKVLTF.

This clonotype showed up just once. The junction shows a germline mismatch at one end, possibly a read error. The rearrangement uses TRBV6-2 or TRBV6-3 and TRBJ1-1; D is possibly TRBD1 (5 bases). CDR1 is MNHEY, CDR2 SVGEGT, per germline. The CDR3 totals 14 residues. CDR3 DNA: TGTGCCATCAGTTACCCAGGGCTGAACACTGAAGTTTTCTTT. Its protein is CAISYPGLNTEVFF.

Comments on this clonotype: At one of its ends the junction is not consistent with the germline gene, which may arise from a read error. V is TRBV11-2 and J is TRBJ2-4; D not certain. The CDR3 runs 18 residues. CDR1 and CDR2 (germline): SGHAT, FQNNGV. The CDR3 nucleotides read TGTGCCAGCAGCCCAACTGGTGCTACCACGGTGGCCAAAGACATTCAGTACTTC. Its translation: CASSPTGATTVAKDIQYF.

As regards this clonotype: Lacking the conserved final phenylalanine or tryptophan, this CDR3 likely reflects a read error. The rearrangement links TRBV11-2 to TRBJ2-1, with TRBD2 as a possible D gene (6 bases). The CDR3 extends over 14 amino acids. The V gene's germline CDR1 is SGHAT and CDR2 FQNNGV. This CDR3 is CARSLYRLVSEQFS. The DNA of the CDR3 is TGTGCCAGGAGCTTATACCGACTAGTTAGTGAGCAGTTCTCC.

Comment on this clonotype: One junction end disagrees with the germline gene, perhaps due to a read error. The J gene is TRBJ1-4, the V gene TRBV11-2; D gene uncertain. This CDR3 contains 16 residues. From germline, CDR1 is SGHAT and CDR2 FQNNGV. The CDR3 DNA reads as TGTGCCAGCAGCAAGACTCCAAGAGGAACAAATGAAAAACCGTCTTTT. Protein: CASSKTPRGTNEKPSF. The complete variable domain, with remaining parts taken from reference TRBV11-2 and TRBJ1-4, reads EAGVAQSPRYKIIEKRQSVAFWCNPISGHATLYWYQQILGQGPKLLIQFQNNGVVDDSQLPKDRFSAERLKGVDSTLKIQPAKLEDSAVYLCASSKTPRGTNEKPSFGSGTQLSVL.

About this clonotype: A read error is likely, as this CDR3 ends without the conserved phenylalanine or tryptophan. The chain joins TRBV5-1 to TRBJ1-2; D is unresolved. This CDR3 is 15 amino acids long. Germline assignment: CDR1 SGHRS and CDR2 YFSETQ. The CDR3 DNA is TGCGCCAGCAGCTTTGATGGAGCAGTTAACCATGGCTACACCATC. Translated: CASSFDGAVNHGYTI.

By proportion, this clonotype is medium-sized. The chain joins TRBV6-2 or TRBV6-3 to TRBJ1-1, with TRBD1 identical over 7 bases. Per the germline V gene, CDR1 is MNHEY and CDR2 is SVGEGT. This CDR3 comprises 12 residues. Germline trimming cut 7 bases from V and 11 bases from J; bases unmatched to any gene: 10. The DNA for the CDR3 is TGTGCCAGCACCGGGGACAGCCCCACGGCTTTCTTT. It is translated as CASTGDSPTAFF.

Notes on this clonotype: The conserved phenylalanine or tryptophan normally closing the CDR3 is absent here, so this likely arose from a read error. No DNA is shown, since the ends of the CDR3 on it are uncertain; the CDR3 is the one TCRdb lists. The chain has TRBV11-2 and TRBJ2-2; no DNA check was done on the table's D call, TRBD1. Germline CDR1 SGHAT, CDR2 FQNNGV. Inclusive of both ends, the CDR3 amounts to 15 amino acids. The CDR3 loop reads CASITGWRNTGELSS.

This clonotype was observed a few times. The rearrangement links TRBV19 to TRBJ2-7; 10 bases are a match to TRBD1. The CDR3 runs 13 residues. Germline V CDR1 and CDR2: LNHDA, SQIVND (reference sequence). With V trimmed by 8 bases and J by 6 bases, 7 bases remained unmatched. The CDR3 sequence: CASGRDRGREQYF. In DNA form, the CDR3 reads TGTGCCAGTGGCCGGGACAGGGGACGCGAGCAGTACTTC.

V gene TRBV11-3 combines with J gene TRBJ2-2; D gene ambiguous. Germline V CDR1 and CDR2: SGHNT, YENEEA. The CDR3 spans 15 residues. Trimming removed 9 bases from V and 14 bases from J, with 28 bases in between. CDR3 region: CARWRLKFITGELFF. The CDR3 DNA reads TGTGCCAGGTGGCGCCTTAAATTCATCACCGGTGAACTGTTTTTT.